This T cell receptor beta chain came from a study of T cell responses to AZD1222 COVID-19 vaccine. The V end lost 10 bases, the J end lost 1 base, and 17 bases lay between the germline ends. The germline gives CDR1 MDHEN, CDR2 SYDVKM. This CDR3 comprises 15 residues. Broader study findings: Scientists sampled the repertoires only once the peak T cell response had passed.

Assay used: immunoSEQ multiplex PCR; TCRdb lists only in-frame clones, some missing. The table lists roughly 190,000 clones, around nine tenths of them singletons. With regard to this clone: Its antigen is not identified.

The clonotype originates from an adult who received the MenACWY meningococcal vaccine as a control. This rearrangement joins TRBV28 to TRBJ1-5; possibly TRBD1 for D (6 bases). The specimen was peripheral blood, collected 28 days after the second dose of the MenACWY control vaccine. CDR3 sequence (DNA): TGTGCCACCGCGGGGCAGGGGCTAAGCAATCAGCCCCAGCATTTT. Protein product: CATAGQGLSNQPQHF.